This T cell receptor (beta chain) was captured by sequencing in a study of T cell repertoires in cytomegalovirus infection. Trimming shortened V by 4 bases and J by 3 bases, and 9 bases separated the two germline ends. This CDR3 is 13 amino acids long. A note on this clonotype: Its antigen is currently unknown.

Study results and limitations: Totalled public TCR beta family frequency picked out people who carried CMV plus the relevant HLA.

MiXCR, run by TCRdb on the reads, gives a single entry per CDR3 protein. The table lists around 170,000 distinct CDR3 sequences, roughly 15% of them singletons, with around 19% in the top ten. The TCR was taken from a human donor in good health (CMV status not recorded). Some clones in this sample may be carry-over from other donors' samples. The specimen was CD8+ T cells from PBMCs. The chain recombines TRBV12-3 or TRBV12-4 with TRBJ1-2, with unresolved D. In DNA, the CDR3 is TGTGCCAGCAGTTCTCGGGAGGACTATGGCTACACCTTC. Translated: CASSSREDYGYTF.